Following are 30 T cell receptor beta chains from one sample sequenced in a study of T cell responses to AZD1222 COVID-19 vaccine. The assay was immunoSEQ multiplex PCR, and TCRdb's table has in-frame clones only and misses some. The table shows about 130,000 clones, with just over 85% occurring only once. This specimen consisted of peripheral blood, obtained on day 0 of AZD1222 vaccination. These receptors all stem from an adult in good health.

This sequence joins TRBV3-1 (or the pseudogene TRBV3-2) and TRBJ1-3; D gene ambiguous. The germline V gene encodes CDR1 LGHDT and CDR2 YNNKEL (reference sequence). The CDR3 has 12 amino acids. V was clipped by 2 bases and J by 9 bases, with 8 bases between them. DNA of the CDR3: TGTGCCAGCAGCCAAAGGGAGGGCACCATATATTTT. This sequence encodes CASSQREGTIYF.

This chain uses TRBV28 with TRBJ2-7, with D possibly matching TRBD1 (6 bases). The CDR3 is 13 amino acids. Germline V gene lookup returns CDR1 MDHEN and CDR2 SYDVKM. The V end was cut by 4 bases, the J end by 2 bases, with 9 bases between. DNA for the CDR3: TGTGCCAGCAGTTCTGGACAGACCTACGAGCAGTACTTC. As protein: CASSSGQTYEQYF.

The V gene is TRBV7-2, the J gene TRBJ2-1; 11 bases fit TRBD2. J gave up 7 bases and V 5 bases, and 7 bases lay outside the gene matches. The CDR3 runs 15 residues. Germline CDR1 is SGHTA and CDR2 is FQGNSA. CDR3: CASSPTSGSWNEQFF. As DNA, the CDR3 is TGTGCCAGCAGCCCAACTAGCGGGAGTTGGAATGAGCAGTTCTTC. The full variable domain, its missing parts supplied by reference TRBV7-2 and TRBJ2-1, is GAGVSQSPSNKVTEKGKDVELRCDPISGHTALYWYRQSLGQGLEFLIYFQGNSAPDKSGLPSDRFSAERTGGSVSTLTIQRTQQEDSAVYLCASSPTSGSWNEQFFGPGTRLTVL.

With respect to this clone: Additional DNA sequences in this sample encode the identical CDR3. CDR3 coding DNA: TGTGCCAGTAGCCGACAGATGAGCTCCTACGAGCAGTACTTC. Translation: CASSRQMSSYEQYF. The chain employs TRBV19 and TRBJ2-7; maybe TRBD1 (5 bases). The CDR3 totals 14 residues. The germline V gene has CDR1 LNHDA and CDR2 SQIVND (reference sequence). V shed 6 bases and J shed 0 bases, with 12 bases lying between them.

This rearrangement joins TRBV6-1 to TRBJ1-5, with 8 bases identical to TRBD1. V trimming: 3 bases; J trimming: 6 bases; junction bases outside the gene matches: 7. There are 15 residues in the CDR3. Per germline, CDR1 MNHNS and CDR2 SASEGT. As DNA, the CDR3 is TGTGCCAGCAGTGATCAGGGGGCGTTGAGTCAGCCCCAGCATTTT. It codes for CASSDQGALSQPQHF.

The chain is built from TRBV2 and TRBJ1-4; possibly TRBD1 for D (5 bases). Trimming took 2 bases from V and 13 from J, leaving 8 bases between them. Germline-derived CDR1 and CDR2 are SNHLY and FYNNEI. CDR3 length: 11 amino acids. The CDR3 here is CASSERGSLFF. CDR3 in DNA: TGTGCCAGCAGTGAAAGGGGTTCACTGTTTTTT.

The gene calls are TRBV28 and TRBJ1-1; the D gene is possibly TRBD1 (6 bases). Trimming pared 5 bases from V and 3 bases from J, leaving 13 bases between. The CDR3 is 14 amino acids. Germline CDR1 reads MDHEN; CDR2 reads SYDVKM. The CDR3 sequence: CASSMGAEYTEAFF. The CDR3 DNA sequence: TGTGCCAGCAGTATGGGGGCAGAGTACACTGAAGCTTTCTTT.

This chain uses TRBV5-4 with TRBJ2-2; 8 bases map to TRBD1. The trim removed 1 base at V and 3 bases at J, leaving 2 bases unmatched. The germline gives CDR1 SGHNT, CDR2 YYREEE (reference sequence). The CDR3 contains 15 residues. CDR3: CASSLQGAHTGELFF. In DNA form, the CDR3 reads TGTGCCAGCAGCTTGCAGGGGGCTCACACCGGGGAGCTGTTTTTT.

The rearrangement uses TRBV6-6 and TRBJ1-6; no firm D call. Germline loops: CDR1 MNHNY, CDR2 SVGAGI (reference sequence). Trimming stripped 7 bases from V and 0 bases from J, with 10 bases between. The CDR3 spans 15 residues. The CDR3 sequence: CASILKSSYNSPLHF. The CDR3 DNA sequence: TGTGCCAGCATCCTCAAGAGCTCCTATAATTCACCCCTCCACTTT.

This clone showed up just once. The rearrangement links TRBV7-3 to TRBJ2-1, with D possibly matching TRBD2 (6 bases). V dropped 0 bases and J dropped 0 bases, with 9 bases sitting between them. CDR1 and CDR2 from the germline V gene are SGHTA and FQGTGA. The CDR3 is 16 amino acids. The CDR3 loop is CASSLTGLSSYNEQFF. The CDR3, as DNA: TGTGCCAGCAGCTTAACGGGACTCAGCTCCTACAATGAGCAGTTCTTC.

The chain couples TRBV7-9 to TRBJ2-7, with unresolved D. The CDR3 length is 15 residues. Trimming shortened V by 1 base and J by 0 bases, and 10 bases separated the two germline ends. The germline gives CDR1 SEHNR, CDR2 FQNEAQ (reference sequence). The CDR3 spells CASSLGQARSYEQYF. The CDR3 coding sequence is TGTGCCAGCAGCTTAGGGCAGGCACGCTCCTACGAGCAGTACTTC.

The V and J genes are TRBV9 and TRBJ2-5; 7 positions agree with TRBD2. Unmatched junction bases numbered 4, after V lost 0 bases and J lost 2 bases. CDR3 length: 15 residues. CDR1 SGDLS and CDR2 YYNGEE come from the germline V gene. The DNA for the CDR3 is TGTGCCAGCAGCGTAGTCTCAGCGGGACAAGAGACCCAGTACTTC. It specifies CASSVVSAGQETQYF. The full variable domain, rest sourced from reference TRBV9 and TRBJ2-5, is DSGVTQTPKHLITATGQRVTLRCSPRSGDLSVYWYQQSLDQGLQFLIQYYNGEERAKGNILERFSAQQFPDLHSELNLSSLELGDSALYFCASSVVSAGQETQYFGPGTRLLVL.

This clone showed up just a few times. V usage is TRBV18 and J usage is TRBJ1-3; 8 nucleotides line up with TRBD1. The germline CDR1 and CDR2 sequences are KGHSH and LQKENI. V shed 3 bases and J 2 bases; nucleotides not matched to a gene: 9. The CDR3 consists of 17 residues. The CDR3 is CASSPRTGTTPGNTIYF. The CDR3 DNA sequence: TGTGCCAGCTCACCGAGGACAGGGACGACACCTGGAAACACCATATATTTT.

The rearrangement links TRBV5-4 to TRBJ2-3; TRBD2 agrees at 11 bases. The germline V gene encodes CDR1 SGHNT and CDR2 YYREEE (reference sequence). The CDR3 loop spans 16 amino acids. Trimming at V came to 4 bases and at J to 6 bases, leaving 10 bases not matched to a gene. Written as DNA, the CDR3 is TGTGCCAGCAGCCTTAGCGGGGGGGCCAGGGTTGATACGCAGTATTTT. Protein product: CASSLSGGARVDTQYF. The whole variable domain, filled in from reference TRBV5-4 and TRBJ2-3, reads ETGVTQSPTHLIKTRGQQVTLRCSSQSGHNTVSWYQQALGQGPQFIFQYYREEENGRGNFPPRFSGLQFPNYSSELNVNALELDDSALYLCASSLSGGARVDTQYFGPGTRLTVL.

The chain employs TRBV5-3 and TRBJ2-7, with a possible D match to TRBD1 (5 bases). TRBV5-3 is filed as an ORF, its function uncertain. With 0 bases removed from V and 2 bases from J, the gap between germline ends came to 12 bases. This CDR3 contains 15 residues. The CDR3 reads CARSLEYGAPYEQYF. The CDR3 DNA follows: TGTGCCAGAAGCTTGGAGTATGGGGCCCCCTACGAGCAGTACTTC.

The chain links TRBV19 to TRBJ1-2, with 7 bases lining up with TRBD1. The V segment lost 7 bases and the J segment 4 bases; nucleotides outside the gene matches: 12. The CDR3 loop spans 15 amino acids. Looked up from germline, CDR1 is LNHDA and CDR2 is SQIVND (reference sequence). This chain's CDR3 is CASNIGGTEVYGYTF. CDR3 DNA sequence: TGTGCCAGTAACATAGGCGGGACAGAGGTCTATGGCTACACCTTC.

V is TRBV18 and J is TRBJ2-1, with 9 bases aligning to TRBD2. Germline V lookup: CDR1 KGHSH, CDR2 LQKENI. The CDR3 is 16 amino acids. V was pared by 4 bases and J by 5 bases, with 9 bases of the junction left unmatched. For the CDR3, the DNA is TGTGCCAGCTCACGGGCTTTAGCGGGAGTCCACAATGAGCAGTTCTTC. Protein sequence: CASSRALAGVHNEQFF. Using reference TRBV18 and TRBJ2-1 for the parts outside the CDR3, the full variable domain is NAGVMQNPRHLVRRRGQEARLRCSPMKGHSHVYWYRQLPEEGLKFMVYLQKENIIDESGMPKERFSAEFPKEGPSILRIQQVVRGDSAAYFCASSRALAGVHNEQFFGPGTRLTVL.

The sample holds one count of this clone. CDR3 nucleotide sequence: TGTGCCAGCAGCTTAGGTAAGAGGGTTGTCACTGAAGCTTTCTTT. Translation: CASSLGKRVVTEAFF. The chain couples TRBV5-6 to TRBJ1-1; D remains ambiguous. From germline, CDR1 is SGHDT and CDR2 YYEEEE. CDR3 length equals 15 residues. V lost 2 bases, J lost 4 bases, and 15 bases lay in between.

V and J are TRBV5-1 and TRBJ2-1, with no clear D. CDR1 SGHRS and CDR2 YFSETQ come from the germline V gene. The CDR3 is 13 residues long. Trimming left V 0 bases short and J 2 bases short, with 3 bases between. As DNA, the CDR3 is TGCGCCAGCAGCTTGGGGGCCTACAATGAGCAGTTCTTC. Its protein product is CASSLGAYNEQFF.

V usage is TRBV25-1 and J usage is TRBJ2-7; 11 bases match TRBD1. CDR3 length: 15 amino acids. The junction had 6 bases not matched to a gene; V was cut back by 5 bases and J by 3 bases. CDR1 is MGHDK, CDR2 SYGVNS, per germline. The CDR3 sequence: CASSRSGQGVYEQYF. CDR3 nucleotides: TGTGCCAGCAGTCGATCGGGACAGGGGGTCTACGAGCAGTACTTC.

The rearrangement uses TRBV18 and TRBJ1-1; D call uncertain. This CDR3 has 15 amino acids. V was shortened by 1 base and J by 4 bases, with 13 bases between the two germline ends. Germline V gene lookup returns CDR1 KGHSH and CDR2 LQKENI. The CDR3 region has the DNA TGTGCCAGCTCACCACTGCCGACATTTGCCACTGAAGCTTTCTTT. Translated: CASSPLPTFATEAFF.

J is TRBJ2-5 and V is TRBV5-1; 8 nucleotides agree with TRBD1. The CDR3 has 13 residues. Germline V CDR1 and CDR2: SGHRS, YFSETQ. The J segment lost 5 bases and the V segment lost 3 bases, leaving 3 bases of the junction unmatched. The CDR3 DNA reads as TGCGCCAGCAGCTCCACAGGGGGGGAGACCCAGTACTTC. The encoded protein is CASSSTGGETQYF.

The DNA of the CDR3 is TGTGCCAGCAGCTCAGGACAGGCCACAGATACGCAGTATTTT. Amino acids: CASSSGQATDTQYF. The chain employs TRBV7-3 and TRBJ2-3; the match to TRBD1 covers 7 bases. Germline lookup yields CDR1 SGHTA and CDR2 FQGTGA. The V segment lost 4 bases and the J segment 2 bases; nucleotides outside the gene matches: 3. This CDR3 has 14 residues.

The rearrangement uses TRBV7-2 and TRBJ2-7; D perhaps matches TRBD1 (5 bases). This CDR3 region has 15 residues. The V and J ends lost 1 base and 7 bases respectively, with 17 bases between them. Germline V gives CDR1 SGHTA, CDR2 FQGNSA. CDR3: CASSLGLPSQGEQYF. CDR3 in DNA: TGTGCCAGCAGCTTAGGGCTCCCCTCGCAGGGTGAGCAGTACTTC.

V and J are TRBV10-1 and TRBJ2-7; 10 bases align to TRBD2. The germline CDR1 and CDR2 sequences are WNHNN and SYGVQD (reference sequence). This CDR3 has 15 residues. V shed 0 bases, J shed 4 bases, and the junction held 3 bases outside the gene matches. This chain's CDR3 is CASSESASGSYEQYF. CDR3 in DNA: TGCGCCAGCAGTGAGTCGGCTAGCGGGAGTTACGAGCAGTACTTC.

J is TRBJ1-2 and V is TRBV30; no clear D gene. Germline CDR1 GTSNPN, CDR2 SVGIG (reference sequence). The CDR3 runs to 12 residues. With 0 bases removed from V and 6 bases from J, the gap between germline ends came to 8 bases. The CDR3: CAWSVHTNGYTF. The DNA of the CDR3 is TGTGCCTGGAGTGTACACACAAATGGCTACACCTTC.

V gene TRBV29-1 combines with J gene TRBJ2-2, with D tentatively TRBD1 (7 bases). The CDR3 is 14 residues long. The germline gives CDR1 SQVTM, CDR2 ANQGSEA. Between the trimmed V and J ends, which lost 7 bases and 5 bases, there was a span of 17 bases. DNA of the CDR3: TGCAGCGCGGGACTCCCAGGGGGGACCGGGGAGCTGTTTTTT. Translation: CSAGLPGGTGELFF.

This clone appeared a few times. The rearrangement links TRBV7-2 to TRBJ1-5; D is uncertain. The CDR3 contains 14 residues. V shed 0 bases and J shed 6 bases, with 9 bases lying between them. The germline V gene has CDR1 SGHTA and CDR2 FQGNSA. CDR3 amino acids: CASSLADGSQPQHF. Here the CDR3 DNA reads TGTGCCAGCAGCTTAGCGGACGGGAGTCAGCCCCAGCATTTT. The full variable domain, rest sourced from reference TRBV7-2 and TRBJ1-5, is GAGVSQSPSNKVTEKGKDVELRCDPISGHTALYWYRQSLGQGLEFLIYFQGNSAPDKSGLPSDRFSAERTGGSVSTLTIQRTQQEDSAVYLCASSLADGSQPQHFGDGTRLSIL.

The chain links TRBV14 to TRBJ2-2, with D tentatively TRBD2 (5 bases). This CDR3 contains 15 residues. Trimming pared 4 bases from V and 4 bases from J, leaving 13 bases between. Germline lookup yields CDR1 SGHDN and CDR2 FVKESK. The CDR3 region is CASSRHGVGTGELFF. Here the CDR3 DNA reads TGTGCCAGCAGCCGTCACGGGGTGGGCACCGGGGAGCTGTTTTTT. The variable domain in full, with the rest retrieved from reference TRBV14 and TRBJ2-2, is EAGVTQFPSHSVIEKGQTVTLRCDPISGHDNLYWYRRVMGKEIKFLLHFVKESKQDESGMPNNRFLAERTGGTYSTLKVQPAELEDSGVYFCASSRHGVGTGELFFGEGSRLTVL.

V is TRBV9 and J is TRBJ2-7, with D perhaps matching TRBD2 (7 bases). The CDR3 is 16 residues long. CDR1 and CDR2 from the germline V gene are SGDLS and YYNGEE. Trimming removed 0 bases from V and 3 bases from J, with 16 bases in between. In DNA form, the CDR3 reads TGTGCCAGCAGCGTAGCGCCAGCGGGGACATACTACGAGCAGTACTTC. Translating gives CASSVAPAGTYYEQYF.